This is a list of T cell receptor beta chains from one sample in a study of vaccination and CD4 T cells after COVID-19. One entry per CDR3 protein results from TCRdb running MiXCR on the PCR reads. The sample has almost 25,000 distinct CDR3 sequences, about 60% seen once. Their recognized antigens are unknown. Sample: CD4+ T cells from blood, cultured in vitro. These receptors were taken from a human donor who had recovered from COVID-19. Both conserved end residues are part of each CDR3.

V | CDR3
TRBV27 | CASSFRQGSYNEQFF
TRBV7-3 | CASRGSAGTGDTQYF
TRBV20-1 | CSAPRAGGLDQPQHF
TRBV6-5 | CASSSQGGNGELFF
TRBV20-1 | CSAPGRDNSPLHF
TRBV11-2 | CASSLLLTGQTEAFF
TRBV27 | CASRARGPTYEQYF
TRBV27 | CASSPRKGPYGYTF
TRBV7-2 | CASSLIIAVPDTQYF
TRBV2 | CASKGPGGFGEKLFF
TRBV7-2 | CASSRDNQETQYF
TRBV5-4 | CASKLAGGSSYEQYF
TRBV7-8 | CASSLGGLAGAGETQYF
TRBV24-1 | CATSDDLGQGYGYTF
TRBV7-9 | CASTTGRLTEAFF
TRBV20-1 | CSARLPTGGWETQYF
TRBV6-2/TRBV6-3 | CASTLGDLNTEAFF
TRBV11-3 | CASSLDQPEENTEAFF
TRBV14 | CASSQRETQYF
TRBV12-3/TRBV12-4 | CASSPVRDNQPQHF
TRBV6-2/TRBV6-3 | CASTWGRGLYGYTF
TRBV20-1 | CSAHPSGKGTGELFF
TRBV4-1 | CASSQLGTANNSPLHF
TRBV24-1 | CATSARQGSYGYTF
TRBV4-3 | CASSQRGGGTNEKLFF
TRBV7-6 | CASSQGPGVTYEQYF
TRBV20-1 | CSARPVGRGQPQHF